This entry lists 17 T cell receptor beta chains sequenced from one sample in a study of T cells in Graves' hyperthyroidism and ophthalmopathy. Amplification of TCR beta CDR3 regions was performed using RNA transcripts as template. When the TCR CDR3 underwent first-round RT-PCR, the HTBI primer set was used. TCRdb itself ran the multiplex PCR reads through MiXCR, one entry per CDR3 protein. The profile shows fewer than 600,000 distinct CDR3 sequences, 14% of them singletons. The sequenced material came from blood. Source of these receptors: a woman aged 35 to 49 with Graves' hyperthyroidism.

This clonotype showed up just a few times. The gene calls are TRBV11-3 and TRBJ1-1; 7 bases match TRBD1. Unmatched junction bases numbered 2, after V lost 3 bases and J lost 1 base. This CDR3 region has 14 residues. The germline CDR1 and CDR2 sequences are SGHNT and YENEEA. In DNA, the CDR3 is TGTGCCAGCAGCTTCAGACAGGGGAACACTGAAGCTTTCTTT. Its translation: CASSFRQGNTEAFF.

This clonotype was recorded at least ten times. This sequence joins TRBV6-1 and TRBJ2-7; 7 bases match TRBD2. J lost 1 base, V lost 8 bases, and 11 bases had no gene match. The CDR3 runs 15 residues. Germline V lookup: CDR1 MNHNS, CDR2 SASEGT. The CDR3 sequence is CASGEVTSKSYEQYF. In DNA form, the CDR3 reads TGTGCCAGCGGGGAAGTGACTAGCAAGTCCTACGAGCAGTACTTC.

This rearrangement joins TRBV5-1 to TRBJ2-7; D unclear. The V and J ends lost 1 base and 1 base respectively, with 6 bases between them. The CDR3 consists of 13 residues. CDR1 SGHRS and CDR2 YFSETQ come from the germline V gene. The CDR3 nucleotides read TGCGCCAGCAGCTTGTACCCTTCCTACGAGCAGTACTTC. It specifies CASSLYPSYEQYF.

This clonotype has ten or more counts. The genes are TRBV28 and TRBJ2-7, with D unresolved. The CDR3 totals 18 residues. V was trimmed by 6 bases and J by 6 bases, leaving 30 bases between them. Germline V gene sequence: CDR1 MDHEN, CDR2 SYDVKM. For the CDR3, the DNA is TGTGCCAGCAGCTCTATATCTTATCAGTTGGAATTTCAAGGCGAGCAGTACTTC. This codes for CASSSISYQLEFQGEQYF.

This clonotype has at least ten counts. The chain recombines TRBV6-1 with TRBJ2-7; tentatively, D is TRBD1 or TRBD2 (6 bases each). CDR1 and CDR2 (germline): MNHNS, SASEGT. The V end was cut by 7 bases, the J end by 5 bases, with 24 bases between. The CDR3 contains 16 residues. This CDR3 reads CASNRGGGGGEDEQYF. In DNA form, the CDR3 reads TGTGCCAGCAACCGCGGAGGGGGAGGAGGGGAGGACGAGCAGTACTTC.

Only a few counts were recorded for this clonotype. The rearrangement uses TRBV27 and TRBJ2-5; D remains ambiguous. This CDR3 has 12 amino acids. Trimming took 6 bases from V and 0 from J, leaving 5 bases between them. Germline V gives CDR1 MNHEY, CDR2 SMNVEV (reference sequence). The CDR3 spells CASRLNQETQYF. The CDR3 nucleotides read TGTGCCAGCAGACTAAACCAAGAGACCCAGTACTTC.

This clonotype was counted at least ten times. The V gene is TRBV13, the J gene TRBJ1-1; D call uncertain. The V gene lost 6 bases and the J gene lost 1 base, with 6 bases spanning the gap. The CDR3 runs to 12 residues. Germline CDR1 reads PRHDT; CDR2 reads FYEKMQ (reference sequence). For the CDR3, the DNA is TGTGCCAGCAGTGTGGCGAACACTGAAGCTTTCTTT. It encodes CASSVANTEAFF. The whole variable domain, filled in from reference TRBV13 and TRBJ1-1, reads AAGVIQSPRHLIKEKRETATLKCYPIPRHDTVYWYQQGPGQDPQFLISFYEKMQSDKGSIPDRFSAQQFSDYHSELNMSSLELGDSALYFCASSVANTEAFFGQGTRLTVV.

This clonotype has only a few counts. The chain employs TRBV28 and TRBJ1-2; D ambiguous. Per the germline V gene, CDR1 is MDHEN and CDR2 is SYDVKM. The CDR3 sequence is 14 residues long. Trimming took off 4 bases at V and 4 bases at J, with 13 bases between the two ends. The CDR3 DNA sequence: TGTGCCAGCAGTTCGGTTGGGCTAGGCTATGGCTACACCTTC. The encoded protein is CASSSVGLGYGYTF.

This clonotype was picked up many times. This sequence joins TRBV5-1 and TRBJ2-7; possible D gene TRBD2, 5 bases. Between the trimmed V and J ends, which lost 5 bases and 5 bases, there was a span of 11 bases. Germline V gene lookup returns CDR1 SGHRS and CDR2 YFSETQ. The CDR3 extends over 12 amino acids. CDR3 sequence reads: CASRHTADEQYF. CDR3 nucleotides: TGCGCCAGCAGACACACAGCGGACGAGCAGTACTTC.

The genes are TRBV29-1 and TRBJ2-1; D is uncertain. Trimming took off 1 base at V and 7 bases at J, with 8 bases between the two ends. CDR1 and CDR2 (germline): SQVTM, ANQGSEA. The CDR3 consists of 12 residues. This CDR3 is CSVEVKYNEQFF. For the CDR3, the DNA is TGCAGCGTTGAAGTTAAGTATAATGAGCAGTTCTTC.

In this sample, this clonotype turned up many times. The CDR3 is CASNNRELNTEAFF. The CDR3 region has the DNA TGCGCCAGCAACAACAGGGAGCTGAACACTGAAGCTTTCTTT. J is TRBJ1-1 and V is TRBV10-2; tentative D call: TRBD1 (6 bases). Per germline, CDR1 WSHSY and CDR2 SAAADI. The CDR3 covers 14 residues. V was pared by 7 bases and J by 0 bases, with 12 bases between.

This clonotype was found many times. The chain recombines TRBV9 with TRBJ2-1; 12 nucleotides agree with TRBD2. The ends lost 0 bases at V and 9 bases at J; junction bases unmatched: 7. Germline lookup yields CDR1 SGDLS and CDR2 YYNGEE. This CDR3 has 16 residues. CDR3 DNA: TGTGCCAGCAGCGTAGGACGGCTAGCGGGAGGGGGTGAGCAGTTCTTC. The encoded protein is CASSVGRLAGGGEQFF.

This clonotype was counted at least ten times. The chain has TRBV7-2 and TRBJ1-4; 10 nucleotides line up with TRBD1. Looked up from germline, CDR1 is SGHTA and CDR2 is FQGNSA. The CDR3 loop spans 15 amino acids. The V and J ends lost 4 bases and 8 bases, in that order; junction bases with no gene match: 7. The CDR3 bases are TGTGCCAGCAGCTATAGTCCGGGACAGGGGGAAAAACTGTTTTTT. Translated: CASSYSPGQGEKLFF.

This chain joins TRBV5-4 and TRBJ2-2; 9 bases are a match to TRBD1. Trimming cost V 4 bases and J 7 bases; bases outside gene matches: 8. This CDR3 has 15 amino acids. Looked up from germline, CDR1 is SGHNT and CDR2 is YYREEE (reference sequence). CDR3 in DNA: TGTGCCAGCAGCGCGAAACAGGGGGCGGACGGGGAGCTGTTTTTT. Amino acid sequence: CASSAKQGADGELFF. The complete variable domain, with remaining parts taken from reference TRBV5-4 and TRBJ2-2, reads ETGVTQSPTHLIKTRGQQVTLRCSSQSGHNTVSWYQQALGQGPQFIFQYYREEENGRGNFPPRFSGLQFPNYSSELNVNALELDDSALYLCASSAKQGADGELFFGEGSRLTVL.

This clonotype was seen many times. This chain uses TRBV10-3 with TRBJ2-3; 9 nucleotides match TRBD2. Germline assignment: CDR1 ENHRY and CDR2 SYGVKD. J gave up 2 bases and V 1 base, and 7 bases lay outside the gene matches. The CDR3 sequence is 17 residues long. The DNA of the CDR3 is TGTGCCATCAGTGAGTTGGCTAGCGGGAACTTCACAGATACGCAGTATTTT. This gives the protein CAISELASGNFTDTQYF.

The CDR3 is CASSQGGRVTGANVLTF. CDR3 in DNA: TGTGCCAGCAGCCAAGGAGGGAGGGTGACTGGGGCCAACGTCCTGACTTTC. The J gene is TRBJ2-6, the V gene TRBV3-1; 7 positions agree with TRBD2. V was pared by 1 base and J by 2 bases, with 5 bases of the junction left unmatched. CDR3 size: 17 residues. The germline V gene has CDR1 LGHDT and CDR2 YNNKEL (reference sequence).

This clonotype has only a few counts. J is TRBJ2-7 and V is TRBV20-1; 7 nucleotides align to TRBD2. V trimming: 0 bases; J trimming: 2 bases; junction bases outside the gene matches: 7. Germline V gene lookup returns CDR1 DFQATT and CDR2 SNEGSKA (reference sequence). There are 15 residues in the CDR3. CDR3 sequence (DNA): TGCAGTGCTAGAGATATAGCGGGTACCCCCTACGAGCAGTACTTC. This translates into CSARDIAGTPYEQYF.